The rows below give T cell receptor beta chains drawn from one sample of a study of graft-versus-host responses after intestinal transplantation. Profiling relied on immunoSEQ multiplex PCR, and the TCRdb table lists in-frame clones only, not all of them. The repertoire holds under 150,000 clones, with around nine tenths as singletons. Their target antigens are unknown. Sequences were derived from unstimulated CD4+ T cells sorted from spleen or lymph node cells, sampled before intestinal transplant. The source is a human donor who received an intestinal transplant. Both conserved end residues are part of each CDR3. Each record gives: D gene, V gene, J gene, clone size, CDR3 DNA, CDR3 protein. A D gene is named only where the DNA matches it firmly. The size of a clone is reported for some rows only, either as once, few or many, or as a class for expanded clones.

TRBD1,TRBV5-1,TRBJ2-7,.,TGCGCCAGCAGCCCCCGGACAGGTTATCTCTACGAGCAGTACTTC,CASSPRTGYLYEQYF
.,TRBV5-1,TRBJ1-2,.,TGCGCCAGCAGCGAGGTTCCCTCGGCCGGCTACACCTTC,CASSEVPSAGYTF
.,TRBV6-5,TRBJ2-3,.,TGTGCCAGCAGTTCCGTCTGGGGAGACACAGATACGCAGTATTTT,CASSSVWGDTDTQYF
.,TRBV6-6,TRBJ1-5,once,TGTGCCAGCAGTTACTCACGGGGGGATCAGCCCCAGCATTTT,CASSYSRGDQPQHF
.,TRBV5-1,TRBJ1-5,.,TGCGCCAGCAGCTTGGATCGGAATCAGCCCCAGCATTTT,CASSLDRNQPQHF
.,TRBV6-1,TRBJ1-4,.,TGTGCCAGCAGTGAAGCGCAGGCGGACGTAAATGAAAAACTGTTTTTT,CASSEAQADVNEKLFF
TRBD1,TRBV4-1,TRBJ1-2,.,TGCGCCAGCAGCCAATTATCCGGGACAGGAGCTAACTATGGCTACACCTTC,CASSQLSGTGANYGYTF
.,TRBV2,TRBJ1-4,.,TGTGCCAGCATCCGCACGACCGTACAGGAGGGTGAAAAACTGTTTTTT,CASIRTTVQEGEKLFF
.,TRBV4-1,TRBJ2-5,.,TGCGCCAGCAGCCAAGAAGGTGCGTCCACCCAGTACTTC,CASSQEGASTQYF
TRBD1,TRBV13,TRBJ1-1,once,TGTGCCAGCAGCAAGGACAGGGGCGTTAACACTGAAGCTTTCTTT,CASSKDRGVNTEAFF
.,TRBV13,TRBJ2-7,.,TGTGCCAGCAGCTTAAAAAACTACGAGCAGTACTTC,CASSLKNYEQYF
TRBD1,TRBV4-2,TRBJ1-5,.,TGTGCCAGCAGCCATGACGGGACAGAGGTCCAGCCCCAGCATTTT,CASSHDGTEVQPQHF
.,TRBV7-9,TRBJ1-3,once,TGTGCCAGCACCCAGGGGAGGGCCCCTGGGAGCTCTGGAAACACCATATATTTT,CASTQGRAPGSSGNTIYF
.,TRBV5-1,TRBJ2-5,.,TGCGCCAGCAGCTTGGGGGGCAGGGGACAAGAGACCCAGTACTTC,CASSLGGRGQETQYF
.,TRBV7-2,TRBJ1-2,.,TGTGCCAGCAGCTTAGACTTACTTAACTATGGCTACACCTTC,CASSLDLLNYGYTF
.,TRBV18,TRBJ1-1,once,TGTGCCAGCTCACCCGGCGGGAACACTGAAGCTTTCTTT,CASSPGGNTEAFF
TRBD1,TRBV5-5,TRBJ2-7,.,TGTGCCAGCAGCTTTCCGGGACAGGGGGGGTTCGAGCAGTACTTC,CASSFPGQGGFEQYF
TRBD1,TRBV19,TRBJ1-2,.,TGTGCCAGTAGGGTGACAGGGGGCTGGGAGTATGGCTACACCTTC,CASRVTGGWEYGYTF
.,TRBV7-3,TRBJ2-7,few,TGTGCCAGCAGCTACGGAGGGGCGCCGCAGTACTTC,CASSYGGAPQYF
.,TRBV6-6,TRBJ2-7,few,TGTGCCAGCTGCCCAGGGACGAGGGAGCAGTACTTC,CASCPGTREQYF
TRBD2,TRBV5-1,TRBJ2-5,few,TGCGCCAGCAGCTTTCCTAGCGGAGCGGGTGAGACCCAGTACTTC,CASSFPSGAGETQYF
TRBD1,TRBV9,TRBJ1-5,.,TGTGCCAGCAGCGGAGGGACAGTCAATCAGCCCCAGCATTTT,CASSGGTVNQPQHF
.,TRBV5-5,TRBJ1-2,.,TGTGCCAGCAGCTTGGTAGCAGAAAACTATGGCTACACCTTC,CASSLVAENYGYTF
.,TRBV5-1,TRBJ2-1,.,TGCGCCAGCAGCTCGATCCGGGCTTCGCGGGATGAGCAGTTCTTC,CASSSIRASRDEQFF
TRBD2,TRBV19,TRBJ2-6,once,TGTGCCAGTAGTATGGTGTCGGGAGGGGCGGACTCTGGGGCCAACGTCCTGACTTTC,CASSMVSGGADSGANVLTF
TRBD1,TRBV6-5,TRBJ2-5,.,TGTGCCAGCAGTTACCTTGGACAGGTCGGGGAGACCCAGTACTTC,CASSYLGQVGETQYF
.,TRBV5-1,TRBJ2-5,.,TGCGCCAGCAGCTTGGGCCCAGGGTCGTACCAAGAGACCCAGTACTTC,CASSLGPGSYQETQYF
.,TRBV6-1,TRBJ1-3,few,TGTGCCAGCAAATTCGATAGCTCTGGAAACACCATATATTTT,CASKFDSSGNTIYF
.,TRBV19,TRBJ2-7,.,TGTGCCAGTAGCCGGAACCCCGGGGCCGACTACGAGCAGTACTTC,CASSRNPGADYEQYF
TRBD1,TRBV7-2,TRBJ1-2,.,TGTGCCAGCAGCTCCAGACAGGGGGCGCACGGAGGCTACACCTTC,CASSSRQGAHGGYTF
TRBD1,TRBV25-1,TRBJ2-5,once,TGTGCCAGCAGTCCCAGGACAGGGACACAAGAGACCCAGTACTTC,CASSPRTGTQETQYF
TRBD2,TRBV11-3,TRBJ2-2,.,TGTGCCAGCAGCCCGGGACTAGCGACGACCGGGGAGCTGTTTTTT,CASSPGLATTGELFF
TRBD1,TRBV6-5,TRBJ2-5,.,TGTGCCAGCAGTTGGACAGGGCAGCAAGAGACCCAGTACTTC,CASSWTGQQETQYF
.,TRBV7-2,TRBJ2-5,.,TGTGCCAGCAGCTGGGACACTACCAAAGAGACCCAGTACTTC,CASSWDTTKETQYF
.,TRBV2,TRBJ1-2,.,TGTGCCAGCACCCCGACCGATAACTATGGCTACACCTTC,CASTPTDNYGYTF
.,TRBV18,TRBJ1-5,.,TGTGCCAGCTCACAGGCCGGTAACAATCAGCCCCAGCATTTT,CASSQAGNNQPQHF
.,TRBV18,TRBJ1-3,.,TGTGCCAGCTCACCTCCCTACAGGGCGGCAAACACCATATATTTT,CASSPPYRAANTIYF
.,TRBV27,TRBJ2-3,.,TGTGCCAGCAGACTATCTCGGGTCGGGGCAGATACGCAGTATTTT,CASRLSRVGADTQYF
.,TRBV27,TRBJ1-5,.,TGTGCCAGCAAAACAGGAGGTCAGCCCCAGCATTTT,CASKTGGQPQHF